This T cell receptor (beta chain) was sequenced for a study of blood T cell repertoires in COVID-19. Background on the study: Nucleic acid was either cDNA or gDNA, and it came from T cells, B-cell-depleted T cells, or PBMCs.

Produced via immunoSEQ multiplex PCR; TCRdb's table is partial and in-frame only. The table has about 140,000 clones, over 70% seen once; the top ten hold 3.5% to 4%. CDR3 size: 21 residues. Germline V gene sequence: CDR1 MNHEY, CDR2 SVGEGT. The germline V and J ends were trimmed by 0 bases and 0 bases, with 27 bases remaining between them. This clonotype was sampled from a man in his 70s who had recovered from COVID-19. Material for sequencing was peripheral blood. The gene calls are TRBV6-2 or TRBV6-3 and TRBJ2-7; tentatively, D is TRBD2 (6 bases). CDR3 nucleotide sequence: TGTGCCAGCAGTTACTCGACACGTAGCGGAACGCCGAGACAAAGCTCCTACGAGCAGTACTTC. Protein product: CASSYSTRSGTPRQSSYEQYF.